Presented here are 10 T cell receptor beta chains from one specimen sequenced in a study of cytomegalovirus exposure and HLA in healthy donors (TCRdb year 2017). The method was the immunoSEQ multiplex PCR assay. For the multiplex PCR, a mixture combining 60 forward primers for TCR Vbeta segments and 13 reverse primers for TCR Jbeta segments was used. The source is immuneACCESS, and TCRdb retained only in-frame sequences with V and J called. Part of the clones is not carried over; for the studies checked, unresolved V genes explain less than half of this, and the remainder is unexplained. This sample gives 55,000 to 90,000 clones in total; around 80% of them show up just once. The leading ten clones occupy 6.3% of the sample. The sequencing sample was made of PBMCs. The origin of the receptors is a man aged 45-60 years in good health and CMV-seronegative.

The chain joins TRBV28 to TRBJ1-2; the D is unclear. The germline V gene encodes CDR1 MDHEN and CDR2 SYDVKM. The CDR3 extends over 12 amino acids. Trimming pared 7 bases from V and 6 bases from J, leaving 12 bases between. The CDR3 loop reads CASTRGGNGYTF. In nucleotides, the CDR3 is TGTGCCAGCACCCGAGGAGGGAATGGCTACACCTTC.

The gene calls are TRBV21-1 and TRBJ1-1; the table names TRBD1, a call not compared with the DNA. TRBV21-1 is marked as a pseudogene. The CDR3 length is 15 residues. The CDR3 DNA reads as TGTGCCAGCCACAGATTGGGTGAAGATCACACTGAAGCTTTCTTT. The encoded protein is CASHRLGEDHTEAFF.

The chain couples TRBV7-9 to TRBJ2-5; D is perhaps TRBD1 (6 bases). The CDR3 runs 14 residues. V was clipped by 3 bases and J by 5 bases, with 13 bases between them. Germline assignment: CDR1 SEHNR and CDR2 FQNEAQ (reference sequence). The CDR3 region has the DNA TGTGCCAGCAGCTTTGACACAGGGTTGGAGACCCAGTACTTC. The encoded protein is CASSFDTGLETQYF.

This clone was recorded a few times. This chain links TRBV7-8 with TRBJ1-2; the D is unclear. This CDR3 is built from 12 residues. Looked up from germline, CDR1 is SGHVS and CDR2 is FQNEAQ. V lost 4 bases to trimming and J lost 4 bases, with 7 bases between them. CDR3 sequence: CASSSRGYGYTF. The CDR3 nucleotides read TGTGCCAGCAGCTCACGGGGCTATGGCTACACCTTC.

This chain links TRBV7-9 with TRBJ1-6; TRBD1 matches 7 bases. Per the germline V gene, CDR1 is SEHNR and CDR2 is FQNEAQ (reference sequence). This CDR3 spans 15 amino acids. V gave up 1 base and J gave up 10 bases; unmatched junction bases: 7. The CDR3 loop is CASSLGTGAGSPLHF. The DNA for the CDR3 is TGTGCCAGCAGCTTAGGAACAGGGGCAGGCTCACCCCTCCACTTT.

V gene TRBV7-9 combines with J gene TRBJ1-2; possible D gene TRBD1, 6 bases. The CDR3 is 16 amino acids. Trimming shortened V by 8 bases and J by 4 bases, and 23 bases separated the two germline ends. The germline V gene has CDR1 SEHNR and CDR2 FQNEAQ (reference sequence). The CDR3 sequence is CASPQGAGASPYGYTF. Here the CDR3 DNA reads TGTGCCAGCCCCCAAGGGGCAGGGGCTTCTCCCTATGGCTACACCTTC.

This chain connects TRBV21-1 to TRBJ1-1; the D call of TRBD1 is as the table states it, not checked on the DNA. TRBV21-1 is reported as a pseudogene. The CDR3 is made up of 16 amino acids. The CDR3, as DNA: TGTGCCAGCAACAGACAGGGGGGGAAATTGAACACTGAAGCTTTCTTT. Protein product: CASNRQGGKLNTEAFF.

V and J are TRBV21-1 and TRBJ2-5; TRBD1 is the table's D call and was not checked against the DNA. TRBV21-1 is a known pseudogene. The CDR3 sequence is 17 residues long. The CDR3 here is CASSNFRQGAAEETQYF. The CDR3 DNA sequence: TGTGCCAGCAGCAATTTCAGACAGGGGGCGGCGGAAGAGACCCAGTACTTC.

Written as DNA, the CDR3 is TGTGCCAGCAGGCTAACTCAGGGGGCCGGGCAGCCCCAGCATTTT. As protein: CASRLTQGAGQPQHF. V gene TRBV6-1 combines with J gene TRBJ1-5; TRBD1 agrees at 8 bases. The CDR3 sequence is 15 residues long. The junction had 11 bases not matched to a gene; V was cut back by 6 bases and J by 7 bases. Germline V lookup: CDR1 MNHNS, CDR2 SASEGT.

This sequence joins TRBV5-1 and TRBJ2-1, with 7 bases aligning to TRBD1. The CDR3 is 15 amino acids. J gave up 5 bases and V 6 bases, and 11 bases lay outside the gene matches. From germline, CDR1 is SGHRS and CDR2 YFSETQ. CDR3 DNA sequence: TGCGCCAGCACCCCATCCGGGACAGCAAACAATGAGCAGTTCTTC. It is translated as CASTPSGTANNEQFF.